This TCR beta chain was found in a study of naive and memory T cell subsets. Study conclusions and caveats: Naive repertoires, especially CD8, held a few larger clonotypes, possibly memory cells re-expressing CD45RA.

As concerns this clonotype: Its antigen is undetermined.

An equimolar mix of two oligonucleotides served as the beta constant-region primer for TRBC1 and TRBC2. Nested alpha and beta constant-region primers with the SP2 primer drove four PCR rounds on ligated cDNA. TCRdb ran MiXCR on the UMI-ligation and nested PCR reads and lists one entry per CDR3 protein. The sample contains about 150,000 distinct CDR3 sequences, approximately 22% of which appear only once. The V gene's germline CDR1 is LGHNA and CDR2 YSLEER. The CDR3 sequence is 14 residues long. V was shortened by 4 bases and J by 1 base, with 8 bases between the two germline ends. The chain has TRBV4-3 and TRBJ2-1, with D perhaps TRBD1 (6 bases). The source material was naive CD4+ T cells from blood. This clonotype originated in a human donor in good health. In DNA form, the CDR3 reads TGCGCCAGCAGCCCTGGACAGTCCTACAATGAGCAGTTCTTC. Translating it yields CASSPGQSYNEQFF.